Each of the 19 T cell receptor beta chains below was sequenced from the same sample in a study of early T cells in non-severe SARS-CoV-2 infection. Each CDR3 protein is one row after TCRdb ran MiXCR on the 5' RACE reads. The sample yields 40,000 to 45,000 distinct CDR3 sequences, roughly 6.6% seen once. Sequences were derived from whole blood, sampled at baseline. The receptors were gathered from an adult who was a healthcare worker with PCR-confirmed SARS-CoV-2 infection or an uninfected control (not recorded which).

This clonotype was observed at least ten times. V gene TRBV28 combines with J gene TRBJ1-1; D remains ambiguous. Germline assignment: CDR1 MDHEN and CDR2 SYDVKM. Trimming took off 6 bases at V and 1 base at J, with 3 bases between the two ends. The CDR3 spans 11 residues. The CDR3 spells CASRGNTEAFF. DNA for the CDR3: TGTGCCAGCAGAGGGAACACTGAAGCTTTCTTT.

The rearrangement joins TRBV13 to TRBJ1-5; perhaps TRBD1 as D (5 bases). This CDR3 is 14 amino acids long. V gave up 2 bases and J gave up 3 bases, with 8 bases separating them. Germline assignment: CDR1 PRHDT and CDR2 FYEKMQ (reference sequence). The CDR3 sequence is CASSLSGFNQPQHF. CDR3 coding DNA: TGTGCCAGCAGCTTATCAGGGTTCAATCAGCCCCAGCATTTT.

This clonotype was counted between two and nine times. The V call is TRBV7-3, the J call TRBJ2-1; the D call may be TRBD1 or TRBD2 (6 bases each). V lost 3 bases and J 0 bases, leaving 12 bases between the germline ends. Germline CDR1 and CDR2: SGHTA and FQGTGA. CDR3 size: 16 residues. CDR3 residues: CASSLKGGSSYNEQFF. DNA for the CDR3: TGTGCCAGCAGCTTGAAGGGGGGATCCTCCTACAATGAGCAGTTCTTC. Full variable domain (outside the CDR3, taken from reference TRBV7-3 and TRBJ2-1): GAGVSQTPSNKVTEKGKYVELRCDPISGHTALYWYRQSLGQGPEFLIYFQGTGAADDSGLPNDRFFAVRPEGSVSTLKIQRTERGDSAVYLCASSLKGGSSYNEQFFGPGTRLTVL.

This clonotype was seen many times. The CDR3 is CASSFREAAYGYTF. The CDR3 DNA is TGTGCCAGCAGTTTTCGGGAAGCAGCCTATGGCTACACCTTC. The rearrangement joins TRBV12-3 or TRBV12-4 to TRBJ1-2; D call uncertain. The V end lost 3 bases, the J end lost 4 bases, and 12 bases lay between the germline ends. This CDR3 is 14 amino acids long.

At least ten counts were recorded for this clonotype. The chain is built from TRBV6-6 and TRBJ2-2; TRBD1 is a possible D gene (6 bases). The germline gives CDR1 MNHNY, CDR2 SVGAGI (reference sequence). The length of the CDR3 is 14 residues. Trimming shortened V by 11 bases and J by 6 bases, and 19 bases separated the two germline ends. The CDR3 DNA reads as TGTGCCGGGGGCTCAGGGAGAGGGGCCGGGGAGCTGTTTTTT. This sequence encodes CAGGSGRGAGELFF.

There are many counts of this clonotype. The chain uses TRBV12-3 or TRBV12-4 and TRBJ2-3; D gene unclear. V lost 6 bases, J lost 4 bases, and 17 bases lay in between. The CDR3 totals 15 residues. CDR3 sequence: CASSVENTPADTQYF. CDR3 coding DNA: TGTGCCAGCAGCGTCGAAAATACCCCGGCAGATACGCAGTATTTT.

This clonotype was counted many times. V gene TRBV9 combines with J gene TRBJ2-1, with 10 bases lining up with TRBD2. Looked up from germline, CDR1 is SGDLS and CDR2 is YYNGEE. This CDR3 spans 15 amino acids. The junction had 3 bases not matched to a gene; V was cut back by 4 bases and J by 2 bases. The CDR3: CASSSGLAAYNEQFF. CDR3 sequence (DNA): TGTGCCAGCAGCTCCGGACTAGCGGCCTACAATGAGCAGTTCTTC.

The chain has TRBV3-1 and TRBJ2-1, with 7 nucleotides matching TRBD2. V shed 4 bases and J 12 bases; nucleotides not matched to a gene: 6. CDR3 length equals 12 residues. Germline values: CDR1 LGHDT, CDR2 YNNKEL (reference sequence). This chain's CDR3 is CASSPNRLAQFF. The DNA of the CDR3 is TGTGCCAGCAGCCCTAATAGACTAGCGCAGTTCTTC.

This clonotype was counted a few times. This chain uses TRBV4-3 with TRBJ2-1, with 8 positions matching TRBD2. CDR1 LGHNA and CDR2 YSLEER come from the germline V gene. J gave up 5 bases and V 1 base, and 7 bases lay outside the gene matches. CDR3 size: 16 residues. The CDR3 coding sequence is TGCGCCAGCAGCCAAGTGCAAGCGGGAGTCCACAATGAGCAGTTCTTC. It is translated as CASSQVQAGVHNEQFF.

This clonotype was seen a handful of times. The chain couples TRBV7-3 to TRBJ2-1, with 8 nucleotides matching TRBD2. This CDR3 contains 15 residues. Per the germline V gene, CDR1 is SGHTA and CDR2 is FQGTGA. V lost 2 bases to trimming and J lost 6 bases; unmatched junction nucleotides: 6. DNA for the CDR3: TGTGCCAGCAGCTTAGCGGGAGGCATGTCCAATGAGCAGTTCTTC. Translating gives CASSLAGGMSNEQFF.

The chain carries TRBV18 and TRBJ2-1; 7 bases align to TRBD1. The germline V gene encodes CDR1 KGHSH and CDR2 LQKENI. Trimming at V came to 8 bases and at J to 6 bases, leaving 4 bases not matched to a gene. This CDR3 has 12 residues. CDR3 nucleotide sequence: TGTGCCAGCGCCAGGACAGGCAATGAGCAGTTCTTC. The encoded protein is CASARTGNEQFF.

The table lists this clonotype with a few counts. V gene TRBV18 combines with J gene TRBJ2-7; D unclear. The germline gives CDR1 KGHSH, CDR2 LQKENI. This CDR3 is 13 amino acids long. V lost 4 bases and J lost 0, with 7 bases in between. CDR3 coding DNA: TGTGCCAGCTCACGTAAGGACTCCTACGAGCAGTACTTC. It codes for CASSRKDSYEQYF.

The chain combines TRBV7-3 with TRBJ2-1; the D gene is possibly TRBD2 (6 bases). The CDR3 totals 15 residues. The germline gives CDR1 SGHTA, CDR2 FQGTGA. Trimming shortened V by 3 bases and J by 7 bases, and 16 bases separated the two germline ends. CDR3 coding DNA: TGTGCCAGCAGCTTGGAGGGCGGCCACTGGAATGAGCAGTTCTTC. It is translated as CASSLEGGHWNEQFF.

This clonotype came up many times. The CDR3 is CASSSGTGDTQYF. CDR3 in DNA: TGTGCCAGCAGTAGCGGGACGGGAGATACGCAGTATTTT. The chain has TRBV2 and TRBJ2-3; 7 bases fit TRBD2. The CDR3 consists of 13 residues. Germline values: CDR1 SNHLY, CDR2 FYNNEI. With 5 bases clipped from V and 5 bases from J, the junction kept 4 bases outside the gene matches.

The sample holds many counts of this clonotype. The genes are TRBV5-1 and TRBJ2-3; D unresolved. The CDR3 totals 13 residues. V was cut by 3 bases and J by 6 bases, with 11 bases left in between. CDR1 and CDR2 from the germline V gene are SGHRS and YFSETQ. The CDR3 bases are TGCGCCAGCAGCTCGGCGGCCACGGATACGCAGTATTTT. It yields the protein CASSSAATDTQYF.

V usage is TRBV25-1 and J usage is TRBJ2-7; D may match TRBD1 or TRBD2 (6 bases each). The CDR3 spans 14 residues. The V end was cut by 4 bases, the J end by 3 bases, with 13 bases between. CDR1 MGHDK and CDR2 SYGVNS come from the germline V gene. The CDR3 nucleotides are TGTGCCAGCAGTGCCGGAGGGGGGCTCTACGAGCAGTACTTC. It specifies CASSAGGGLYEQYF.

The table lists this clonotype with a few counts. This rearrangement joins TRBV6-4 to TRBJ1-1; D is unclear. The CDR3 has 14 residues. V lost 7 bases and J 4 bases, leaving 16 bases between the germline ends. Germline CDR1 MRHNA, CDR2 SNTAGT. The CDR3 protein is CASKSGPEGTEAFF. DNA for the CDR3: TGTGCCAGCAAGAGCGGGCCGGAGGGCACTGAAGCTTTCTTT.

This clonotype was seen ten or more times. This chain joins TRBV14 and TRBJ2-5, with D perhaps assigned TRBD1 or TRBD2 (6 bases each). The V end lost 3 bases, the J end lost 5 bases, and 19 bases lay between the germline ends. Germline CDR1 reads SGHDN; CDR2 reads FVKESK. This CDR3 is built from 16 residues. CDR3 in DNA: TGTGCCAGCAGCCACCGGGGGCAAAGAGGTTCGGAGACCCAGTACTTC. Its translation is CASSHRGQRGSETQYF.

There are many counts of this clonotype. This rearrangement joins TRBV3-1 to TRBJ2-2; D assignment may be TRBD1 or TRBD2 (5 bases each). With 7 bases removed from V and 1 base from J, the gap between germline ends came to 10 bases. CDR3 length: 14 residues. Germline loops: CDR1 LGHDT, CDR2 YNNKEL (reference sequence). CDR3 protein: CASNRGVNTGELFF. CDR3 DNA: TGTGCCAGCAATAGGGGAGTGAACACCGGGGAGCTGTTTTTT.